Sequencing of this TCR beta chain was carried out in a study of technical replicates of blood from a few donors. Sequencing used immunoSEQ multiplex PCR; TCRdb keeps in-frame clones, though not all of them. The top ten clones hold approximately 0.22% of a sample with about 72,000 clones, roughly 95% of them seen once. This clone was detected a few times. The CDR3 runs 15 residues. V gave up 3 bases and J gave up 8 bases; unmatched junction bases: 10. The germline V gene has CDR1 SGHTA and CDR2 FQGTGA. The V call is TRBV7-3, the J call TRBJ1-1; TRBD1 matches at 9 bases. The clonotype was recovered from a human donor in good health. Sequences were obtained from T cells isolated from PBMCs. Written as DNA, the CDR3 is TGTGCCAGCAGCTTCCGTGGGGACAGGGCGTCCGAAGCTTTCTTT. Residues: CASSFRGDRASEAFF. The whole variable domain, remainder taken from reference TRBV7-3 and TRBJ1-1, is GAGVSQTPSNKVTEKGKYVELRCDPISGHTALYWYRQSLGQGPEFLIYFQGTGAADDSGLPNDRFFAVRPEGSVSTLKIQRTERGDSAVYLCASSFRGDRASEAFFGQGTRLTVV.